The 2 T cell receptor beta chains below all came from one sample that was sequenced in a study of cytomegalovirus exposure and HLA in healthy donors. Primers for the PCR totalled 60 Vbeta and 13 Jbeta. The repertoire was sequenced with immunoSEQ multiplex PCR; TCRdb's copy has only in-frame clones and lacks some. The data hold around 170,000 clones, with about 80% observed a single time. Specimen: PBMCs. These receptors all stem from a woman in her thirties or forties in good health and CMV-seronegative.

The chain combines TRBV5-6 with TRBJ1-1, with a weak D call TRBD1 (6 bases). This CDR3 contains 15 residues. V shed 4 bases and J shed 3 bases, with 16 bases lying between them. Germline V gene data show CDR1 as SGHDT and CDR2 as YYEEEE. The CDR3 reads CASSPGDTSDTEAFF. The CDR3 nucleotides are TGTGCCAGCAGCCCCGGGGACACGTCGGACACTGAAGCTTTCTTT.

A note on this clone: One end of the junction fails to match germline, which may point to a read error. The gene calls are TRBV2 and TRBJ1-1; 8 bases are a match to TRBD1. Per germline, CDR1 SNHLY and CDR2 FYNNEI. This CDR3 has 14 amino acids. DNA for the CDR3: TGTGCCAGCAGGGAAGACAGGGGGAACACTGAAGCTTTCTTT. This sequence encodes CASREDRGNTEAFF.